This passage covers 23 T cell receptor beta chains from one sample sequenced in a study of blood T cell repertoires in COVID-19. Repertoires were generated with immunoSEQ multiplex PCR, while TCRdb's copy carries only in-frame clones and drops some. This table holds 150,000 to 200,000 clones, approximately 80% found once. The sample taken for sequencing was PBMCs or T cells enriched from blood (not recorded which). Every receptor here comes from a man in his fifties who had recovered from COVID-19.

A word on this clone: At one boundary the junction diverges from the germline segment, which might be a read error. This chain links TRBV10-1 with TRBJ2-7; D might be TRBD1 (7 bases). The CDR3 consists of 15 residues. Per germline, CDR1 WNHNN and CDR2 SYGVQD (reference sequence). CDR3 amino acids: CASIEKNRGGGEQYF. CDR3 nucleotides: TGCGCCAGCATTGAGAAAAACAGGGGAGGAGGCGAGCAGTACTTC.

This clone ranks as medium-sized. Other DNA sequences from this sample encode an identical CDR3 as well. The chain recombines TRBV19 with TRBJ1-2, with 9 positions matching TRBD1. V was clipped by 3 bases and J by 2 bases; unmatched bases: 4. This CDR3 has 15 amino acids. Germline-derived CDR1 and CDR2 are LNHDA and SQIVND (reference sequence). CDR3 DNA: TGTGCCAGTAGTATGGGACAGGGAGGCAACTATGGCTACACCTTC. This encodes CASSMGQGGNYGYTF.

This clone has only a few counts. The CDR3 sequence: CASSFGDTGEREQYF. The CDR3 nucleotides are TGTGCCAGCAGCTTTGGGGACACAGGGGAGAGGGAGCAGTACTTC. This chain joins TRBV5-4 and TRBJ2-7; 7 positions agree with TRBD1. Germline V CDR1 and CDR2: SGHNT, YYREEE (reference sequence). The CDR3 consists of 15 residues. V was pared by 2 bases and J by 7 bases, with 12 bases of the junction left unmatched.

The V gene is TRBV11-2, the J gene TRBJ2-1; TRBD2 is a possible D gene (5 bases). This CDR3 has 19 residues. Per the germline V gene, CDR1 is SGHAT and CDR2 is FQNNGV. Trimming took 0 bases from V and 6 from J, leaving 24 bases between them. The CDR3 protein is CASSLDWLRGRTSANEQFF. The DNA for the CDR3 is TGTGCCAGCAGCTTAGATTGGTTACGGGGTCGAACATCTGCCAATGAGCAGTTCTTC.

This CDR3 reads CASSFGGGNEQFF. The CDR3 DNA reads TGTGCCAGCAGCTTTGGGGGAGGCAATGAGCAGTTCTTC. V gene TRBV7-3 combines with J gene TRBJ2-1; perhaps TRBD2 as D (6 bases). Trimming left V 3 bases short and J 6 bases short, with 9 bases between. CDR1 SGHTA and CDR2 FQGTGA come from the germline V gene. This CDR3 has 13 amino acids.

In its sample, this clone was seen once. The CDR3 DNA sequence: TGTGCCATCAGACAGGAAGGGAACACTGAAGCTTTCTTT. Encoded protein: CAIRQEGNTEAFF. The chain is built from TRBV10-3 and TRBJ1-1; D is possibly TRBD1 (5 bases). This CDR3 is 13 amino acids long. Trimming pared 6 bases from V and 1 base from J, leaving 9 bases between. Germline assignment: CDR1 ENHRY and CDR2 SYGVKD.

The chain couples TRBV4-1 to TRBJ2-1; 8 positions agree with TRBD2. Trimming took 6 bases from V and 1 from J; bases not matched to a gene: 14. Germline lookup yields CDR1 MGHRA and CDR2 YSYEKL. There are 18 residues in the CDR3. The CDR3 protein is CASSSSTLAGGSYNEQFF. CDR3 sequence (DNA): TGCGCCAGCAGTTCATCCACTCTAGCGGGTGGATCCTACAATGAGCAGTTCTTC.

V usage is TRBV3-1 (or the pseudogene TRBV3-2) and J usage is TRBJ1-5; 8 nucleotides match TRBD1. The CDR3 is 13 residues long. The ends lost 5 bases at V and 6 bases at J; junction bases unmatched: 3. Per the germline V gene, CDR1 is LGHDT and CDR2 is YNNKEL (reference sequence). CDR3 sequence: CASSFTGGQPQHF. The CDR3 DNA reads TGTGCCAGCAGCTTCACAGGGGGTCAGCCCCAGCATTTT.

This clone was found a few times. V usage is TRBV10-3 and J usage is TRBJ2-1; the match to TRBD2 covers 8 bases. Trimming cost V 0 bases and J 0 bases; bases outside gene matches: 4. The CDR3 covers 17 residues. The V gene's germline CDR1 is ENHRY and CDR2 SYGVKD. Written as DNA, the CDR3 is TGTGCCATCAGTGAGTCGGTAGCGGGGATCTCCTACAATGAGCAGTTCTTC. Translated, it gives CAISESVAGISYNEQFF.

V usage is TRBV28 and J usage is TRBJ1-1; D not certain. Trimming stripped 6 bases from V and 1 base from J, with 9 bases between. CDR1 is MDHEN, CDR2 SYDVKM, per germline. The CDR3 loop spans 13 amino acids. The chain's CDR3 is CASSTTWNTEAFF. In nucleotides, the CDR3 is TGTGCCAGCAGCACCACTTGGAACACTGAAGCTTTCTTT.

This chain joins TRBV5-1 and TRBJ1-2; 8 positions match TRBD1. CDR3 length: 14 residues. Germline CDR1 and CDR2: SGHRS and YFSETQ. V trimming: 3 bases; J trimming: 5 bases; junction bases outside the gene matches: 6. The CDR3, as DNA: TGCGCCAGCAGCTGGGTGACAGGGGAATATGGCTACACCTTC. Translation gives CASSWVTGEYGYTF.

The chain joins TRBV7-2 to TRBJ2-3, with D maybe TRBD2 (6 bases). V lost 6 bases and J lost 4, with 14 bases in between. Per the germline V gene, CDR1 is SGHTA and CDR2 is FQGNSA. This CDR3 has 14 amino acids. As DNA, the CDR3 is TGTGCCAGCAGTTTGGTCCCTAGCGCAGATACGCAGTATTTT. This gives the protein CASSLVPSADTQYF.

The chain is built from TRBV12-3 or TRBV12-4 and TRBJ2-7; weak D call: TRBD2 (5 bases). The ends were cut back, 8 bases at V and 7 bases at J, with 15 bases in the middle. The CDR3 contains 12 residues. The CDR3 loop is CASCNGPGEQYF. In nucleotides, the CDR3 is TGTGCCAGCTGTAACGGACCGGGGGAGCAGTACTTC.

The V call is TRBV5-5, the J call TRBJ1-2; 9 bases match TRBD1. This CDR3 is built from 14 residues. V was pared by 4 bases and J by 2 bases, with 3 bases of the junction left unmatched. Germline CDR1 reads SGHKS; CDR2 reads YYEKEE (reference sequence). Written as DNA, the CDR3 is TGTGCCAGCAGCCCCGGGACAGGGAACTATGGCTACACCTTC. This gives the protein CASSPGTGNYGYTF.

The CDR3 region is CAWSASGTEAFF. The DNA for the CDR3 is TGTGCCTGGAGTGCAAGCGGTACTGAAGCTTTCTTT. The chain employs TRBV30 and TRBJ1-1; no reliable D call. Germline loops: CDR1 GTSNPN, CDR2 SVGIG (reference sequence). The CDR3 runs to 12 residues. Trimming cost V 1 base and J 5 bases, with 8 bases left between them.

The gene calls are TRBV15 and TRBJ2-7; TRBD2 agrees at 9 bases. CDR3 length equals 14 residues. V gave up 5 bases and J gave up 9 bases; unmatched junction bases: 11. CDR1 is LNHNV, CDR2 YYDKDF, per germline (reference sequence). The CDR3: CATSPPRGGAGQYF. The CDR3 DNA is TGTGCCACCAGCCCCCCGCGGGGGGGGGCCGGGCAGTACTTC. The full variable domain, in which reference TRBV15 and TRBJ2-7 provide the parts outside the CDR3, is DAMVIQNPRYQVTQFGKPVTLSCSQTLNHNVMYWYQQKSSQAPKLLFHYYDKDFNNEADTPDNFQSRRPNTSFCFLDIRSPGLGDTAMYLCATSPPRGGAGQYFGPGTRLTVT.

The V call is TRBV2, the J call TRBJ2-7, with 7 bases matching TRBD1. Germline CDR1 reads SNHLY; CDR2 reads FYNNEI. The CDR3 extends over 11 amino acids. V lost 6 bases to trimming and J lost 9 bases; unmatched junction nucleotides: 5. The CDR3 sequence is CASRSRTGQYF. The CDR3 bases are TGTGCCAGCAGGTCCCGGACAGGGCAGTACTTC.

This sequence joins TRBV30 and TRBJ2-3, with TRBD2 matching 9 bases. CDR1 GTSNPN and CDR2 SVGIG come from the germline V gene (reference sequence). The CDR3 is 13 residues long. V shed 3 bases and J 6 bases; nucleotides not matched to a gene: 4. In nucleotides, the CDR3 is TGTGCCTGGAGCAGACTAGCGGCGGATACGCAGTATTTT. It encodes CAWSRLAADTQYF.

V gene TRBV25-1 combines with J gene TRBJ2-7, with D tentatively TRBD2 (7 bases). CDR1 and CDR2 (germline): MGHDK, SYGVNS. V lost 4 bases and J 7 bases, leaving 17 bases between the germline ends. The CDR3 is 14 amino acids. The chain's CDR3 is CASSAAGASGEQYF. CDR3 coding DNA: TGTGCCAGCAGTGCGGCGGGGGCCTCAGGGGAGCAGTACTTC.

V gene TRBV29-1 combines with J gene TRBJ2-3; D is ambiguous. CDR3 length: 13 amino acids. With 4 bases removed from V and 2 bases from J, the gap between germline ends came to 10 bases. Germline values: CDR1 SQVTM, CDR2 ANQGSEA. The CDR3 protein is CSVGVNPTDTQYF. CDR3 bases: TGCAGCGTTGGTGTTAATCCCACAGATACGCAGTATTTT.

This chain links TRBV19 with TRBJ1-6; D is possibly TRBD1 (5 bases). The CDR3 totals 14 residues. V was shortened by 3 bases and J by 7 bases, with 10 bases between the two germline ends. Germline CDR1 is LNHDA and CDR2 is SQIVND (reference sequence). DNA for the CDR3: TGTGCCAGTAGTATCCGACAGTTGAATTCACCCCTCCACTTT. Encoded protein: CASSIRQLNSPLHF.

The chain recombines TRBV6-5 with TRBJ1-5; D remains unclear. Germline CDR1 is MNHEY and CDR2 is SVGAGI. V gave up 6 bases and J gave up 0 bases, with 9 bases separating them. The CDR3 is made up of 14 amino acids. CDR3 in amino acids: CASRQRYSNQPQHF. CDR3 nucleotides: TGTGCCAGCAGGCAGCGGTATAGCAATCAGCCCCAGCATTTT.

This clone was detected only once. Written as DNA, the CDR3 is TGTGCCAGCGGTGGGGCTATTCTCTCCGGGGAGCTGTTTTTT. Protein product: CASGGAILSGELFF. This chain connects TRBV7-6 to TRBJ2-2, with D maybe TRBD1 (5 bases). This CDR3 has 14 amino acids. Trimming removed 8 bases from V and 6 bases from J, with 16 bases in between. Germline V lookup: CDR1 SGHVS, CDR2 FNYEAQ.